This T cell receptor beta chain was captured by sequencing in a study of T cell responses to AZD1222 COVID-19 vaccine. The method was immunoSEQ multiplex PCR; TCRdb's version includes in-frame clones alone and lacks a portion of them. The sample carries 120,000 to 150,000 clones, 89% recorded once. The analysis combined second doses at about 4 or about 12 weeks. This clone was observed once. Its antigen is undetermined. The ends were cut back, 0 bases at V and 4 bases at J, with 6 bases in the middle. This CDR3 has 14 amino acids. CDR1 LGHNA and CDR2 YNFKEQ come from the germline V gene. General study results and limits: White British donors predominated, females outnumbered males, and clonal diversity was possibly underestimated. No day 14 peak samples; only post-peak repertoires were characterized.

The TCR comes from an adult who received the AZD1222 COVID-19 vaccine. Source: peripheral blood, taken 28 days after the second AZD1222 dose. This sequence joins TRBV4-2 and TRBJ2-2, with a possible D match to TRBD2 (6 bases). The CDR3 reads CASSQEEGTGELFF. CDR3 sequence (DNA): TGTGCCAGCAGCCAAGAGGAGGGCACCGGGGAGCTGTTTTTT.